The rows below give T cell receptor beta chains drawn from one sample of a study of blood T cells in healthy people across ages. TCRdb redid the calling of the 5' RACE reads with MiXCR, one entry per CDR3 protein. The table records some 1.6 million distinct CDR3 sequences, about 31% of them present only once. Sequences were obtained from blood. The receptors come from a woman under 40 in good health. Both conserved end residues are trimmed from each CDR3. The order of the fields is D gene, clone size, V gene, CDR3 protein. A D gene is named only where the DNA matches it firmly. Clone size is stated in some rows and not others, as once, few, many or a class when expanded.

d_call: TRBD2; clone_size: NA; v_call: TRBV4-1; cdr3_aa: ASSQSPSGRGDGGGEQY
d_call: NA; clone_size: NA; v_call: TRBV12-3/TRBV12-4; cdr3_aa: ASSLASGTQY
d_call: TRBD2; clone_size: NA; v_call: TRBV7-8; cdr3_aa: ASSSRLAGAVETQY
d_call: TRBD1; clone_size: once; v_call: TRBV5-1; cdr3_aa: ASRSAGTGNFNTEAF
d_call: NA; clone_size: few; v_call: TRBV20-1; cdr3_aa: SARAENSYEQY
d_call: TRBD2; clone_size: few; v_call: TRBV5-1; cdr3_aa: ASSLGVGLAGVSYNEQF
d_call: NA; clone_size: NA; v_call: TRBV27; cdr3_aa: ASSFFRGTGEAF
d_call: NA; clone_size: few; v_call: TRBV5-1; cdr3_aa: ASTTRFSSYNEQF
d_call: TRBD1; clone_size: few; v_call: TRBV12-3/TRBV12-4; cdr3_aa: ASSFFLGQGTQTYEQY
d_call: TRBD1; clone_size: few; v_call: TRBV30; cdr3_aa: AWTLGQGATNEKLF
d_call: TRBD2; clone_size: NA; v_call: TRBV7-2; cdr3_aa: ASSLVRLAGGQPRNEQF
d_call: NA; clone_size: many; v_call: TRBV4-2; cdr3_aa: ASSHDGETNYGYT
d_call: NA; clone_size: NA; v_call: TRBV4-1; cdr3_aa: ASSRTGQNYGYT
d_call: TRBD2; clone_size: NA; v_call: TRBV12-3/TRBV12-4; cdr3_aa: ASSFHQRGSGWETQY
d_call: NA; clone_size: few; v_call: TRBV12-3/TRBV12-4; cdr3_aa: ASSQSRTANYGYT
d_call: TRBD2; clone_size: NA; v_call: TRBV13; cdr3_aa: ASTYRLAIPDTQY
d_call: NA; clone_size: few; v_call: TRBV20-1; cdr3_aa: SARERGYGYGYT
d_call: TRBD2; clone_size: many; v_call: TRBV6-2/TRBV6-3; cdr3_aa: ASRQLAGGPRETQY
d_call: NA; clone_size: few; v_call: TRBV20-1; cdr3_aa: SARWAVQETQY
d_call: NA; clone_size: many; v_call: TRBV20-1; cdr3_aa: SARGARRETQY
d_call: TRBD2; clone_size: once; v_call: TRBV4-1; cdr3_aa: ASGRLGLAQETQY
d_call: NA; clone_size: NA; v_call: TRBV6-5; cdr3_aa: ASSSPVGIGKDEQF
d_call: TRBD1; clone_size: NA; v_call: TRBV29-1; cdr3_aa: STGQERILGNTEAF
d_call: NA; clone_size: many; v_call: TRBV10-3; cdr3_aa: AISSSGPDSNQPQH
d_call: TRBD2; clone_size: NA; v_call: TRBV20-1; cdr3_aa: SARDETSGAYEQY
d_call: NA; clone_size: NA; v_call: TRBV12-3/TRBV12-4; cdr3_aa: ASSTWDTSEKLF
d_call: NA; clone_size: few; v_call: TRBV5-4; cdr3_aa: ASSQILGGGPTFANEQF
d_call: TRBD1; clone_size: NA; v_call: TRBV9; cdr3_aa: ASSGGQGDGYT
d_call: TRBD2; clone_size: many; v_call: TRBV5-1; cdr3_aa: ASSFLAGTDTQY
d_call: TRBD1; clone_size: NA; v_call: TRBV20-1; cdr3_aa: SARDLGQGIYGYT